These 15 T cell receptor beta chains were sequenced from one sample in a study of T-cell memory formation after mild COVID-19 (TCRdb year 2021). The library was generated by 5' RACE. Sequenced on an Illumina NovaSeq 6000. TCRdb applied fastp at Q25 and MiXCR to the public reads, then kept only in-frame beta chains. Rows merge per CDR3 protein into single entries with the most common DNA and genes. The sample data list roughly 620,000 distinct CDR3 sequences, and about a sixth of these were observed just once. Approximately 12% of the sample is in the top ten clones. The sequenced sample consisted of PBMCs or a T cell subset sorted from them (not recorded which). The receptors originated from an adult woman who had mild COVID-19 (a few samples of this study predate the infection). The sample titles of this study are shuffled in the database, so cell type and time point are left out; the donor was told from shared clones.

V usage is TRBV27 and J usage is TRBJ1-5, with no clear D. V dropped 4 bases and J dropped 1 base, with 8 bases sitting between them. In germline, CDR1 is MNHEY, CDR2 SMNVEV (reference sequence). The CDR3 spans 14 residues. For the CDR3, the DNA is TGTGCCAGCAGTTGGTCGGGCAGCAATCAGCCCCAGCATTTT. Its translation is CASSWSGSNQPQHF.

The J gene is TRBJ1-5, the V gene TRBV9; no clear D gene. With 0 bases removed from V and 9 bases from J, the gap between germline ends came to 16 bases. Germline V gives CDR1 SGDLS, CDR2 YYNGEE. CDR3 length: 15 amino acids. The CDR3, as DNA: TGTGCCAGCAGCGTAGGGACGGAGATCATTCGGCCCCAGCATTTT. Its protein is CASSVGTEIIRPQHF. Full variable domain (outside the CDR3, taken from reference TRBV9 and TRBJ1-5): DSGVTQTPKHLITATGQRVTLRCSPRSGDLSVYWYQQSLDQGLQFLIQYYNGEERAKGNILERFSAQQFPDLHSELNLSSLELGDSALYFCASSVGTEIIRPQHFGDGTRLSIL.

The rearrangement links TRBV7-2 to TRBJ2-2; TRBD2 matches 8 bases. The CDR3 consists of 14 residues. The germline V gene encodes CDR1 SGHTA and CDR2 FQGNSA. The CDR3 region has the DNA TGTGCTGGCGGCGGGGGGCTGAACACCGGGGAGCTGTTTTTT. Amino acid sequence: CAGGGGLNTGELFF.

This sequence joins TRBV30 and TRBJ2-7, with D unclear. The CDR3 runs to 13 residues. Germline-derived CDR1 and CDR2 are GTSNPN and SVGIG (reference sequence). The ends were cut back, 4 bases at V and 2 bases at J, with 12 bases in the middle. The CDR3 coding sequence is TGTGCCTGGACTTGGACCCACACCTACGAGCAGTACTTC. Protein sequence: CAWTWTHTYEQYF.

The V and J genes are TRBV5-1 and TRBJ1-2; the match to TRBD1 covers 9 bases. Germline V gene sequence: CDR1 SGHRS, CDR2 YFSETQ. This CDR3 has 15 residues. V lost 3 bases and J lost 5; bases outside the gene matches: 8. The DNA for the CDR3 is TGCGCCAGCAGCTCGGGACAGGGATGGGGATATGGCTACACCTTC. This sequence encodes CASSSGQGWGYGYTF.

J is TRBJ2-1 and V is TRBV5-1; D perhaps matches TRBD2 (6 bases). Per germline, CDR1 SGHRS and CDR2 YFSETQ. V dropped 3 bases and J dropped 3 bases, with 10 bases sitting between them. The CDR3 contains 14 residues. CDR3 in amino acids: CASSSGVNYNEQFF. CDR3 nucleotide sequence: TGCGCCAGCAGCTCGGGGGTGAACTACAATGAGCAGTTCTTC.

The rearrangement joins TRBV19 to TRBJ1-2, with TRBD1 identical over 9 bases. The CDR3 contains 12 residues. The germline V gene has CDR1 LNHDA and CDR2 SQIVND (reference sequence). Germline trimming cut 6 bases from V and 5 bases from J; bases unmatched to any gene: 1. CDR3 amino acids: CASRQGAYGYTF. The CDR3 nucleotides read TGTGCCAGTAGACAGGGGGCATATGGCTACACCTTC.

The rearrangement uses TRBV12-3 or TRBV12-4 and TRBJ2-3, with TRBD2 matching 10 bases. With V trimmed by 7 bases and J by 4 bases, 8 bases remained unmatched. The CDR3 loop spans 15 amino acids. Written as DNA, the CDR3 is TGTGCCAGCAAACCGCTAGCGGGAGAATCAGATACGCAGTATTTT. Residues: CASKPLAGESDTQYF.

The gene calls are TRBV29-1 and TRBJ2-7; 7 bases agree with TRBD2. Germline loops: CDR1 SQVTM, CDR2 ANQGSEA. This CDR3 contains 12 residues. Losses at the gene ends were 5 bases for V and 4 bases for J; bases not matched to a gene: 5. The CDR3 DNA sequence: TGCAGCGTTTCTGGGGGAGGGTACGAGCAGTACTTC. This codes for CSVSGGGYEQYF.

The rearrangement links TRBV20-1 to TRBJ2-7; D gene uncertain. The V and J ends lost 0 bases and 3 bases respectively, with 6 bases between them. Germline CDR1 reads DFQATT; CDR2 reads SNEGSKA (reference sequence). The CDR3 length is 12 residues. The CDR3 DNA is TGCAGTGCTAGAGATGCCGGCTACGAGCAGTACTTC. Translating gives CSARDAGYEQYF.

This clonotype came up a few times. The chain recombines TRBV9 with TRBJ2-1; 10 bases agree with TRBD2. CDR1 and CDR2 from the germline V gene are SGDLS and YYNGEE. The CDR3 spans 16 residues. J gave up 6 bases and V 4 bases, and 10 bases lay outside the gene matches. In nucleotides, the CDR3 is TGTGCCAGCAGCCCCCGGCTAGCGGGAGTGCCCAATGAGCAGTTCTTC. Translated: CASSPRLAGVPNEQFF.

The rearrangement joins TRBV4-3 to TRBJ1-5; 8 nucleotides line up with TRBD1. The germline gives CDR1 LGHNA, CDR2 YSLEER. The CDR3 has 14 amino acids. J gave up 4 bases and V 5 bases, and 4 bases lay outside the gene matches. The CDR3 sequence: CASSDGTGNQPQHF. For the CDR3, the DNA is TGCGCCAGCAGCGACGGGACAGGTAATCAGCCCCAGCATTTT.

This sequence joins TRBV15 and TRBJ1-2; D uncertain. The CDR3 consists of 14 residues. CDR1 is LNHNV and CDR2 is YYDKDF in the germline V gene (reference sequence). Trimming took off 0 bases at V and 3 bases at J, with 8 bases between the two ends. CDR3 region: CATSREGNYYGYTF. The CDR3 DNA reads TGTGCCACCAGCAGAGAGGGGAACTACTATGGCTACACCTTC.

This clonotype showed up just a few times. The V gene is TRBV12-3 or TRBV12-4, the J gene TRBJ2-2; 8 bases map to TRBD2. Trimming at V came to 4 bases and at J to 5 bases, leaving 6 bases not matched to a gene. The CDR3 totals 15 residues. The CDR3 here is CASSWGLGGTGELFF. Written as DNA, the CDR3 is TGTGCCAGCAGTTGGGGACTAGGAGGTACCGGGGAGCTGTTTTTT.

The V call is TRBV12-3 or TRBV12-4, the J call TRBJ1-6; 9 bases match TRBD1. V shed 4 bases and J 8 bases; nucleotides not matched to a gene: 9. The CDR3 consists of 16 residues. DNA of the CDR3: TGTGCCAGCAGTTCTTGGACCGGGACAGGGTATTCACCCCTCCACTTT. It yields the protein CASSSWTGTGYSPLHF.